This T cell receptor (beta chain) comes out of a study of stem cell transplantation in POMP-related autoinflammatory disease. Sequencing used immunoSEQ multiplex PCR; TCRdb keeps in-frame clones, though not all of them. The sample records roughly 68,000 clones, roughly 93% being singletons. Prominent immunodeficiency with autoinflammation defined PRAID. Germline CDR1 is MDHEN and CDR2 is SYDVKM. The V end lost 3 bases, the J end lost 5 bases, and 16 bases lay between the germline ends. The CDR3 consists of 16 residues. Comment on this clone: Antigen: not known.

The study, taken as a whole, reports: Across all analyzed T-cell subsets, patients with PRAID tended toward reduced diversity and increased clonality.

The TCR sequence derives from a human patient with POMP-related autoinflammation and immune dysregulation (PRAID). Among the T cells, some may be from the graft donor. This chain joins TRBV28 and TRBJ1-4; tentatively, D is TRBD1 (5 bases). The sample here was CD4+ T cells from PBMCs, taken after stem cell transplantation. The CDR3 reads CASSLGGAGRNEKLFF. CDR3 sequence (DNA): TGTGCCAGCAGTTTGGGTGGGGCAGGGCGGAATGAAAAACTGTTTTTT. The variable domain in full, with the rest retrieved from reference TRBV28 and TRBJ1-4, is DVKVTQSSRYLVKRTGEKVFLECVQDMDHENMFWYRQDPGLGLRLIYFSYDVKMKEKGDIPEGYSVSREKKERFSLILESASTNQTSMYLCASSLGGAGRNEKLFFGSGTQLSVL.